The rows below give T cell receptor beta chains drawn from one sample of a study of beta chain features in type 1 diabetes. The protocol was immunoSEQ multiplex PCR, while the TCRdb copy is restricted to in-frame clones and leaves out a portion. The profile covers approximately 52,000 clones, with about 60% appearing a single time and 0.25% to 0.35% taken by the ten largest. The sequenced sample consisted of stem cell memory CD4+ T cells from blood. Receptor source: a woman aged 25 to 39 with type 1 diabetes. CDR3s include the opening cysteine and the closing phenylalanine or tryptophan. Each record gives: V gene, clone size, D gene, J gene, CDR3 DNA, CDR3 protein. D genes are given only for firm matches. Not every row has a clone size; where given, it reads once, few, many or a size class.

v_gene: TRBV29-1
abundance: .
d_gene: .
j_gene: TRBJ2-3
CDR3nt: TGCAGCGTGGCCCCAGGGGGCACAGATACGCAGTATTTT
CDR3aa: CSVAPGGTDTQYF

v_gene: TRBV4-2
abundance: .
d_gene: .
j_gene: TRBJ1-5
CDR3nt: TGTGCCAGCAGCCAAGACCCCCGGACAAGGAACAATCAGCCCCAGCATTTT
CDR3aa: CASSQDPRTRNNQPQHF

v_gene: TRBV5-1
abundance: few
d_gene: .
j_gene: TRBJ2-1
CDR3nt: TGCGCCAGCAGAGAGTTACATGAGCAGTTCTTC
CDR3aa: CASRELHEQFF

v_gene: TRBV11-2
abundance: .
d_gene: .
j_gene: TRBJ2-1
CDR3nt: TGTGCCAGCAGCTTCGGGGAAACCACCTACAATGAGCAGTTCTTC
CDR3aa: CASSFGETTYNEQFF

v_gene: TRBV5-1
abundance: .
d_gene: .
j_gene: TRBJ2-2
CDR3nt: TGCGCCAGCAGCCCCACCGGGACAATGAACACCGGGGAGCTGTTTTTT
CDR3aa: CASSPTGTMNTGELFF

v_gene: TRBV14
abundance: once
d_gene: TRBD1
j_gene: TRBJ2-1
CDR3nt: TGTGCCAGCAGCCCTAGACAGGGGGGGGGTAACAATGAGCAGTTCTTC
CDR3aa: CASSPRQGGGNNEQFF

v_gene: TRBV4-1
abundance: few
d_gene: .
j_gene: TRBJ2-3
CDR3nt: TGCGCCAGCAGCCAAGACCCTGGCGGGATCACAGATACGCAGTATTTT
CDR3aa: CASSQDPGGITDTQYF

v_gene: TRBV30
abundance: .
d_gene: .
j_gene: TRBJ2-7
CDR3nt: TGTGCCTGGAGTGTAGGAGGGGCCACCTACGAGCAGTACTTC
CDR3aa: CAWSVGGATYEQYF

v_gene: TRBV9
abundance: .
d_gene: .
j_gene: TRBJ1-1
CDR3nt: TGTGCCAGCAGCCGGGGCAGGGGAAACACTGAAGCTTTCTTT
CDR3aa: CASSRGRGNTEAFF

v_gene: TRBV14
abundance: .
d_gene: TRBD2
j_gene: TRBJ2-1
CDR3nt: TGTGCCAGCAGCCAAGACCCCGCGGGAGTTCCTCTTTTGGCGCAGTTCTTC
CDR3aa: CASSQDPAGVPLLAQFF

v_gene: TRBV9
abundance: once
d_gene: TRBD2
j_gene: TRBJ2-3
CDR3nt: TGTGCCAGCAGCGTATGGGCGGGAGGGGAAACAGATACGCAGTATTTT
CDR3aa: CASSVWAGGETDTQYF

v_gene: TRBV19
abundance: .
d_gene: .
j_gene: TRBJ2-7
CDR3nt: TGTGCCAGTAGTACCCACACCGACAGTGCCTACGAGCAGTACTTC
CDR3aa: CASSTHTDSAYEQYF

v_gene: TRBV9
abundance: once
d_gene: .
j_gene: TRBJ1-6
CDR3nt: TGTGCCAGCAGCCCACTCCCCGCGGGGGCGAATTCACCCCTCCACTTT
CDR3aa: CASSPLPAGANSPLHF

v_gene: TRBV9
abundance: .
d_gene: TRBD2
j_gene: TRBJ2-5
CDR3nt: TGTGCCAGCAGCCCAGAAGCCCTAGCGGACCAAGAGACCCAGTACTTC
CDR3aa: CASSPEALADQETQYF

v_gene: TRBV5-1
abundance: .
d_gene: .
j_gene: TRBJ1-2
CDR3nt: TGCGCCAGCAGCTTGGCTCCATTGTTGGGAGGGCGTTCTAACTATGGCTACACCTTC
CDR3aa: CASSLAPLLGGRSNYGYTF

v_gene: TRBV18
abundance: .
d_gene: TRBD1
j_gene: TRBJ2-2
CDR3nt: TGTGCCAGCTCACCTACAGGGGGTACGAACACCGGGGAGCTGTTTTTT
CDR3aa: CASSPTGGTNTGELFF

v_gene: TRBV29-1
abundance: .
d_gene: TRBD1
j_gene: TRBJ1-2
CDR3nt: TGCAGCGTTGAACCCCAGGGGGCGGATGGCTACACCTTC
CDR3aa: CSVEPQGADGYTF

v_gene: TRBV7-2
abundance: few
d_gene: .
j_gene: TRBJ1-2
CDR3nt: TGTGCCAGCAGCTTAGAAGCAGGGGATGGCTATGGCTACACCTTC
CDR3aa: CASSLEAGDGYGYTF

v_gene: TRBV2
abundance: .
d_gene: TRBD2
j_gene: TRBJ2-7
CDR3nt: TGTGCCAGCGCCGGGACTACAAGCTACGAGCAGTACTTC
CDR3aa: CASAGTTSYEQYF

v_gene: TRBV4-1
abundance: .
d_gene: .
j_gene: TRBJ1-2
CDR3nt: TGCGCCAGCAGCCAAGATATCGAGGGCCTTTTTGGCTACACCTTC
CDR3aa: CASSQDIEGLFGYTF

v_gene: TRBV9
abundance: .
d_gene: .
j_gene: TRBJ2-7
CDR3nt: TGTGCCAGCAGCGTAGGTCCTGATGGAGAGGAGCAGTACTTC
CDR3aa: CASSVGPDGEEQYF

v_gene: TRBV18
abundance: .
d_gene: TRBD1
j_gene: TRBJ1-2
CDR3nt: TGTGCCAGCTCACCGGGACAGGGGGTCTATGGCTACACCTTC
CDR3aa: CASSPGQGVYGYTF

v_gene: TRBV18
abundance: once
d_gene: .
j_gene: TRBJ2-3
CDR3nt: TGTGCCAGCTCACCTACCTCAGGGATCCTCACAGATACGCAGTATTTT
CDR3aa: CASSPTSGILTDTQYF

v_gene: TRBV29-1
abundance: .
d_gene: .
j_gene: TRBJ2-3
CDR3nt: TGCAGCGTAGACGGAGGCACCGGGACTTTCACAGATACGCAGTATTTT
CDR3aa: CSVDGGTGTFTDTQYF

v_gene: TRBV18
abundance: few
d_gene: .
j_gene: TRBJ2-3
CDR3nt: TGTGCCAGCTCACCACCGGCGGGATTGGGGACAGATACGCAGTATTTT
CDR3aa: CASSPPAGLGTDTQYF

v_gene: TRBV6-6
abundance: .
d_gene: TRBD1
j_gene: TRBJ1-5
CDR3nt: TGTGCCAGCAGTTACGACAGGGATTATAGCAATCAGCCCCAGCATTTT
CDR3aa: CASSYDRDYSNQPQHF

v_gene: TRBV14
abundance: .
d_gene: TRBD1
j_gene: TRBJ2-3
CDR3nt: TGTGCCAGCAGCCAAGCCACAGGGGTCCGGGGCACAGATACGCAGTATTTT
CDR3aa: CASSQATGVRGTDTQYF

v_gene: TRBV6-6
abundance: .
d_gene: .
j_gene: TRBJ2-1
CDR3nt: TGTGCCAGCAGTTACCAGAGGAGCTCCTACAATGAGCAGTTCTTC
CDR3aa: CASSYQRSSYNEQFF

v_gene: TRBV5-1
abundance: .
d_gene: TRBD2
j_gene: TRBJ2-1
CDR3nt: TGCGCCAGCAGCCTCGCCGGACTAGCGGGAGTCAATGAGCAGTTCTTC
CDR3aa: CASSLAGLAGVNEQFF

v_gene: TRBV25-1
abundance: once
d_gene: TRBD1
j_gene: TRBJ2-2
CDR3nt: TGTGCCAGCAGTGAAGGGACAGGGGACACCGGGGAGCTGTTTTTT
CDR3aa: CASSEGTGDTGELFF

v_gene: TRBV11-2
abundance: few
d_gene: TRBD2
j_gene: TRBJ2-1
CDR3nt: TGTGCCAGCAGCTCCCTTCTTAGCGGGAGATTCGATGAGCAGTTCTTC
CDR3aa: CASSSLLSGRFDEQFF

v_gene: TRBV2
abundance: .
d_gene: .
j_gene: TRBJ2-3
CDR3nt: TGTGCCAGCAGGTGGGAGCCAGATACGCAGTATTTT
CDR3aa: CASRWEPDTQYF